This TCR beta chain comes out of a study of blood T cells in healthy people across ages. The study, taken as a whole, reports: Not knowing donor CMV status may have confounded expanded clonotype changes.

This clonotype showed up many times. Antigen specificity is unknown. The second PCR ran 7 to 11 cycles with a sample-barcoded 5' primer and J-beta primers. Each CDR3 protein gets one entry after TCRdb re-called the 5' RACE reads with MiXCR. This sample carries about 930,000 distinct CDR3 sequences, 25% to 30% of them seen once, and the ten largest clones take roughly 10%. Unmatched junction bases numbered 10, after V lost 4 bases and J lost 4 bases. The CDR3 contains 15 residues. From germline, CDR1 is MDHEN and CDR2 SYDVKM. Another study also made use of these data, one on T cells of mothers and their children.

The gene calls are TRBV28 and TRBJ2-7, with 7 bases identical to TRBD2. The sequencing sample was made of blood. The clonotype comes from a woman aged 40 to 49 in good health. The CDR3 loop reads CASSSPWGGKYEQYF. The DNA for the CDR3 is TGTGCCAGCAGTTCCCCTTGGGGAGGGAAGTACGAGCAGTACTTC.